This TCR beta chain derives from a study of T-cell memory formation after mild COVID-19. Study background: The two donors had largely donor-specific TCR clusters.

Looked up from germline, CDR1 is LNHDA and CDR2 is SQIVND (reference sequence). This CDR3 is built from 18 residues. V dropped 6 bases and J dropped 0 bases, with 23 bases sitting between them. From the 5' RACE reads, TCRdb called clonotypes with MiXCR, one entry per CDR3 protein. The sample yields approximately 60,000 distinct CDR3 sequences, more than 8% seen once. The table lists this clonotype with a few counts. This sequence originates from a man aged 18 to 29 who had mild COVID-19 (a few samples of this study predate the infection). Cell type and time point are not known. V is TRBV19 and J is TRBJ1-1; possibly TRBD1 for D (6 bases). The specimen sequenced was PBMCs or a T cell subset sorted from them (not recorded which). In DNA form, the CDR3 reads TGTGCCAGTAGCCCCTGGGTGGGCAGGGGCCCTTTGAACACTGAAGCTTTCTTT. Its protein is CASSPWVGRGPLNTEAFF.